These T cell receptor beta chains were read from a single sample in a study of T cell clonotyping in hematopoietic cell transplantation. This table comes from immunoSEQ multiplex PCR, and its TCRdb copy is limited to in-frame clones, with some not included. The data contain more than 65,000 clones, around 94% of them seen just once; the ten biggest clones take up around 1.6%. Sequencing was done on a sample of peripheral blood mononuclear cells. These receptors were taken from a man in his forties or fifties in good health. Some clones in this sample may be carry-over from other donors' samples. The CDR3 runs from the conserved cysteine through the conserved F or W. The D gene is left open where the match is weak. Only part of the rows carry a size: once, few, many, or a class if the clone is expanded.

TRBJ2-1 | . | TRBV28 | TRBD2 | CASSLPSGGEFF | TGTGCCAGCAGCCTCCCGAGCGGGGGGGAGTTCTTC
TRBJ2-7 | few | TRBV27 | . | CASRQASRYEQYF | TGTGCCAGTAGGCAGGCTAGCAGGTACGAGCAGTACTTC
TRBJ2-3 | once | TRBV7-8 | . | CASSFPGDGGDTQYF | TGTGCCAGCAGCTTCCCAGGGGATGGTGGAGATACGCAGTATTTT
TRBJ1-1 | once | TRBV19 | . | CATAWGRGNTEAFF | TGTGCCACCGCTTGGGGCAGGGGGAACACTGAAGCTTTCTTT
TRBJ2-4 | . | TRBV27 | . | CASSLRGGRGKNIQYF | TGTGCCAGCAGCCTCCGAGGGGGGCGGGGCAAAAACATTCAGTACTTC
TRBJ2-2 | few | TRBV5-1 | . | CASSLETDNTGELFF | TGCGCCAGCAGCTTGGAGACAGACAACACCGGGGAGCTGTTTTTT
TRBJ2-3 | . | TRBV5-1 | TRBD2 | CASSSSGSSDTQYF | TGCGCCAGCAGCTCTAGCGGGAGCTCAGATACGCAGTATTTT
TRBJ2-6 | . | TRBV30 | . | CAWFRGRLTSGANVLTF | TGTGCCTGGTTTAGGGGCAGGCTAACCTCTGGGGCCAACGTCCTGACTTTC
TRBJ2-6 | . | TRBV4-2 | TRBD1 | CASSQDGQVSGANVLTF | TGTGCCAGCAGCCAAGACGGACAGGTCTCTGGGGCCAACGTCCTGACTTTC
TRBJ2-7 | . | TRBV13 | TRBD1 | CASSHGQVYEQYF | TGTGCCAGCAGCCACGGACAGGTATACGAGCAGTACTTC
TRBJ2-7 | . | TRBV6-5 | . | CASSPGHASSYEQYF | TGTGCCAGCAGTCCAGGACACGCCAGCTCCTACGAGCAGTACTTC
TRBJ2-7 | . | TRBV7-2 | . | CASSSNRGYEQYF | TGTGCCAGCAGCTCCAATCGGGGTTACGAGCAGTACTTC
TRBJ2-3 | once | TRBV10-3 | TRBD1 | CAIGQGAADTQYF | TGTGCCATCGGACAGGGCGCGGCAGATACGCAGTATTTT
TRBJ1-1 | . | TRBV19 | . | CASSIVPTVSEAFF | TGTGCCAGTAGTATAGTTCCGACAGTATCCGAAGCTTTCTTT
TRBJ2-3 | . | TRBV9 | TRBD2 | CASSVVPTLASGTDTQYF | TGTGCCAGCAGCGTAGTCCCCACACTAGCGAGTGGAACAGATACGCAGTATTTT
TRBJ1-2 | . | TRBV2 | TRBD1 | CASSPHWTGGYGYTF | TGTGCCAGCAGTCCTCACTGGACAGGGGGATATGGCTACACCTTC
TRBJ1-2 | . | TRBV6-1 | . | CASQTGNYGYTF | TGTGCCAGCCAAACAGGAAACTATGGCTACACCTTC
TRBJ1-6 | . | TRBV6-5 | . | CASRPRGPYNSPLHF | TGTGCCAGCAGACCGAGGGGCCCCTATAATTCACCCCTCCACTTT
TRBJ2-7 | . | TRBV7-6 | TRBD1 | CASSSGQGTPYEQYF | TGTGCCAGCAGCTCGGGACAGGGTACTCCCTACGAGCAGTACTTC
TRBJ2-5 | . | TRBV11-2 | . | CASTPRGLGETQYF | TGTGCCAGCACCCCTCGCGGGTTGGGGGAGACCCAGTACTTC
TRBJ2-7 | . | TRBV7-2 | . | CASSPVTFAYEQYF | TGTGCCAGCAGCCCCGTGACATTTGCCTACGAGCAGTACTTC
TRBJ1-4 | . | TRBV30 | . | CAWATTATNEKLFF | TGTGCCTGGGCCACGACTGCAACTAATGAAAAACTGTTTTTT
TRBJ1-5 | once | TRBV27 | . | CASSPRPTAFYSNQPQHF | TGTGCCAGCAGTCCACGCCCGACAGCCTTCTATAGCAATCAGCCCCAGCATTTT
TRBJ2-5 | . | TRBV2 | TRBD1 | CASSERDRGGETQYF | TGTGCCAGCAGTGAAAGGGACAGGGGGGGAGAGACCCAGTACTTC
TRBJ2-5 | . | TRBV7-2 | . | CASSFIRGTVSETQYF | TGTGCCAGCAGCTTTATAAGAGGGACTGTGTCGGAGACCCAGTACTTC
TRBJ2-4 | once | TRBV4-1 | . | CASSQDLHIQYF | TGCGCCAGCAGCCAAGATCTGCACATTCAGTACTTC
TRBJ1-2 | . | TRBV19 | . | CASRLGPAQLYGYTF | TGTGCCAGTAGGTTGGGGCCAGCCCAACTCTATGGCTACACCTTC
TRBJ1-5 | once | TRBV11-2 | TRBD1 | CASSLVSRDRPYSNQPQHF | TGTGCCAGCAGCTTAGTAAGCCGGGACAGGCCCTATAGCAATCAGCCCCAGCATTTT
TRBJ1-1 | . | TRBV6-5 | . | CASSYSDIAEAFF | TGTGCCAGCAGTTATTCCGACATTGCTGAAGCTTTCTTT
TRBJ2-2 | . | TRBV7-2 | . | CASSFRGTGELFF | TGTGCCAGCAGCTTCCGGGGGACCGGGGAGCTGTTTTTT
TRBJ2-7 | . | TRBV2 | . | CASSGYPSYEQYF | TGTGCCAGCAGTGGCTACCCCTCCTACGAGCAGTACTTC
TRBJ2-1 | . | TRBV7-2 | . | CASSLEASSYNEQFF | TGTGCCAGCAGCTTAGAGGCGAGCTCCTACAATGAGCAGTTCTTC
TRBJ1-1 | . | TRBV29-1 | . | CSVARGGGTEAFF | TGCAGCGTTGCCAGGGGAGGGGGTACTGAAGCTTTCTTT
TRBJ2-3 | . | TRBV19 | . | CASKRSGDTDTQYF | TGTGCCAGTAAAAGGTCAGGGGACACAGATACGCAGTATTTT
TRBJ1-2 | . | TRBV7-2 | TRBD1 | CASSPGGTGGIYGYTF | TGTGCCAGCAGCCCTGGGGGGACAGGGGGCATCTATGGCTACACCTTC
TRBJ1-1 | . | TRBV7-9 | . | CASSLAGTEAFF | TGTGCCAGCAGCTTGGCTGGCACTGAAGCTTTCTTT
TRBJ1-2 | . | TRBV27 | TRBD1 | CASTTKQGALGYGYTF | TGTGCCAGCACCACGAAACAGGGGGCTCTAGGCTATGGCTACACCTTC
TRBJ1-1 | few | TRBV19 | . | CASSFGPEAFF | TGTGCCAGTAGTTTCGGTCCTGAAGCTTTCTTT
TRBJ2-5 | once | TRBV2 | TRBD2 | CASSVPAGDGETQYF | TGTGCCAGCAGTGTGCCCGCGGGAGACGGAGAGACCCAGTACTTC
TRBJ2-1 | . | TRBV7-9 | TRBD2 | CASSPGLAGGATGYNEQFF | TGTGCCAGCAGCCCAGGACTAGCGGGGGGGGCCACAGGTTACAATGAGCAGTTCTTC
TRBJ1-1 | . | TRBV20-1 | . | CSASVGTEAFF | TGCAGTGCTAGCGTAGGGACTGAAGCTTTCTTT
TRBJ1-4 | . | TRBV9 | TRBD1 | CASSEITGGGEKLFF | TGTGCCAGCAGCGAAATTACAGGGGGGGGTGAAAAACTGTTTTTT
TRBJ1-2 | . | TRBV7-9 | . | CASSLAVDIGYGYTF | TGTGCCAGCAGCTTAGCTGTGGACATCGGCTATGGCTACACCTTC
TRBJ1-2 | . | TRBV29-1 | . | CSVESRAYGYTF | TGCAGCGTTGAATCCAGGGCCTATGGCTACACCTTC
TRBJ1-2 | . | TRBV5-1 | TRBD1 | CASSDGTGGWANYGYTF | TGCGCCAGCAGCGACGGGACAGGGGGCTGGGCTAACTATGGCTACACCTTC
TRBJ2-7 | . | TRBV2 | . | CASSGPGDEQYF | TGTGCCAGCAGTGGTCCAGGGGACGAGCAGTACTTC
TRBJ1-1 | . | TRBV5-1 | . | CASSKNDNTEAFF | TGCGCCAGCAGCAAAAACGACAACACTGAAGCTTTCTTT
TRBJ2-2 | few | TRBV5-1 | . | CASSLAMRTWAGTGELFF | TGCGCCAGCAGCTTGGCCATGAGGACTTGGGCCGGGACCGGGGAGCTGTTTTTT
TRBJ2-7 | . | TRBV7-9 | TRBD2 | CASSFTSGSYEQYF | TGTGCCAGCAGCTTTACTAGCGGGAGCTACGAGCAGTACTTC
TRBJ2-5 | . | TRBV28 | . | CASSRGGSRGETQYF | TGTGCCAGCAGCCGCGGTGGCTCCAGAGGAGAGACCCAGTACTTC
TRBJ1-1 | once | TRBV7-9 | TRBD1 | CASSLIQGTGAEAFF | TGTGCCAGCAGCCTAATACAGGGGACGGGCGCTGAAGCTTTCTTT
TRBJ1-3 | . | TRBV6-5 | . | CASSYSRGTGNTIYF | TGTGCCAGCAGTTACTCAAGGGGTACTGGAAACACCATATATTTT
TRBJ1-3 | once | TRBV30 | TRBD1 | CAWSVQRVFGTGKSSGNTIYF | TGTGCCTGGAGTGTACAGCGGGTGTTCGGGACAGGGAAGAGCTCTGGAAACACCATATATTTT
TRBJ2-1 | . | TRBV19 | TRBD2 | CASRRLAGGKLNEQFF | TGTGCCAGTAGGAGACTAGCGGGGGGGAAGTTGAATGAGCAGTTCTTC
TRBJ1-5 | . | TRBV10-3 | . | CAIGESGQPQHF | TGTGCCATCGGCGAGAGCGGTCAGCCCCAGCATTTT